This TCR beta chain is drawn from a study of Ad26.COV2.S vaccination and SARS-CoV-2 variants. Findings and caveats of the study: Substantial post-vaccination breadth of spike-specific CD8+ and CD4+ T cell responses was reported.

Some clones are missing from TCRdb's copy, which holds only in-frame ones; the method was immunoSEQ multiplex PCR. The sample carries 350,000 to 500,000 clones, 75% to 90% recorded once. Described treatment: around 19 received Ad26.COV2.S at low or high dose, single or two shots; about five received placebo; per-sample allocation not given. It was on day 63 after the first vaccine or placebo injection that samples were taken. As concerns this clone: Its cognate antigen is unknown.

V was cut by 0 bases and J by 0 bases, with 9 bases left in between. In germline, CDR1 is SGHNT, CDR2 YYREEE (reference sequence). The CDR3 is 15 residues long. The rearrangement uses TRBV5-4 and TRBJ1-2, with D hard to call. The receptor was isolated from a person between 18 and 60 years old who received the Ad26.COV2.S COVID-19 vaccine or a placebo. The material sequenced was peripheral blood, taken in a trial of Ad26.COV2.S vaccine versus placebo. CDR3 sequence: CASSLDYGSNYGYTF. CDR3 DNA sequence: TGTGCCAGCAGCTTGGATTATGGATCTAACTATGGCTACACCTTC.